This TCR beta chain emerged from a study of blood T cell repertoires in COVID-19. Data came from immunoSEQ multiplex PCR; TCRdb stores just in-frame clones and leaves some out. The table records fewer than 200,000 clones, 85% of them present only once. Seattle-derived patients entered the study during active infection and were followed longitudinally. Trimming at V came to 9 bases and at J to 9 bases, leaving 10 bases not matched to a gene. Germline CDR1 and CDR2: KGHDR and SFDVKD. The CDR3 contains 14 residues. The J gene is TRBJ2-1, the V gene TRBV24-1, with 10 bases lining up with TRBD1. The sequencing sample was made of peripheral blood. This receptor was taken from a woman aged 50 to 60 with COVID-19, enrolled during active disease. CDR3 DNA: TGTGCCACCTCCCGGGACAGGGGATTTTTTGAGCAGTTCTTC. Translated, it gives CATSRDRGFFEQFF.